This section outlines one T cell receptor beta chain sequence together with its context. Its antigen is unknown. TCRdb re-analysed the RT-PCR reads in MiXCR, keeping a single row per CDR3 protein. Of approximately 520,000 distinct CDR3 sequences listed, about 25% were seen once; the top ten hold approximately 2%. This entry belongs to a study of response to subunit inactivated influenza vaccine. Study-wide results and caveats: Researchers suggested that each seasonal influenza vaccination recruits few new T cells.

The length of the CDR3 is 16 residues. Trimming shortened V by 7 bases and J by 7 bases, and 20 bases separated the two germline ends. Germline V gene sequence: CDR1 LNHDA, CDR2 SQIVND (reference sequence). The sample here was CD4+ T cells sorted from PBMCs, taken about 5 days after vaccination. This rearrangement joins TRBV19 to TRBJ1-6; possible D gene TRBD1, 5 bases. The sequence was collected from a man over 45 who received an inactivated influenza vaccine. CDR3 bases: TGTGCCAGTACCGGTGGGACTCCGTGGGGAAATTCACCCCTCCACTTT. This translates into CASTGGTPWGNSPLHF.